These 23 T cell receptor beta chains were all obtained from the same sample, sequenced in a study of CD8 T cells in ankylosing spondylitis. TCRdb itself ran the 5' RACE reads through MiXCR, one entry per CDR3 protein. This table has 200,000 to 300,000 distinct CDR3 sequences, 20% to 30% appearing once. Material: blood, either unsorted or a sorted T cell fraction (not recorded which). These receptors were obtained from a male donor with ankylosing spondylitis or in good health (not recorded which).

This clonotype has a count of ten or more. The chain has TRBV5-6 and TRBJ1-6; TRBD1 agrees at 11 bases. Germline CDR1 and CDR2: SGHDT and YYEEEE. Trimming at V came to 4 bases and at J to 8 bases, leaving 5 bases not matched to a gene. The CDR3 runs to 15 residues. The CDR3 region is CASSLGTGGYSPLHF. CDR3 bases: TGTGCCAGCAGCCTCGGGACAGGGGGGTATTCACCCCTCCACTTT.

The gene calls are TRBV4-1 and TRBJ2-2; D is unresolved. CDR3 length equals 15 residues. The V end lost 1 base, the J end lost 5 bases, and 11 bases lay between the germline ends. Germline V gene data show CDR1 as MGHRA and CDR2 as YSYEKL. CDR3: CASSQVGTVTGELFF. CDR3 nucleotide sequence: TGCGCCAGCAGCCAAGTGGGAACTGTTACCGGGGAGCTGTTTTTT.

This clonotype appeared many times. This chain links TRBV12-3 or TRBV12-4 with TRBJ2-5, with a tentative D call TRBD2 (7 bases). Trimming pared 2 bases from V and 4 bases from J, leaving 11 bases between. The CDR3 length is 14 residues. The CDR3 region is CASSLMGGPETQYF. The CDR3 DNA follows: TGTGCCAGCAGTTTAATGGGGGGGCCAGAGACCCAGTACTTC.

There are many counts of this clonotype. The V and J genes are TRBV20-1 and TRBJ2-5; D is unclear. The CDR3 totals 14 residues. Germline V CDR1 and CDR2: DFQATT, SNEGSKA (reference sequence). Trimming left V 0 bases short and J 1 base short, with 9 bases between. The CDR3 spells CSARDIQAQETQYF. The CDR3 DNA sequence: TGCAGTGCTAGAGATATTCAGGCCCAAGAGACCCAGTACTTC.

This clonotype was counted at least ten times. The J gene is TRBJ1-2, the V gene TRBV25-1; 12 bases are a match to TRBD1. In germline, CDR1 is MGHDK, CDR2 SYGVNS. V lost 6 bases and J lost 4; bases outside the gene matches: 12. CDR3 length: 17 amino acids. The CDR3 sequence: CASSEGTGGHRGYGYTF. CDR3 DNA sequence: TGTGCCAGCAGCGAAGGGACAGGGGGCCATCGGGGCTATGGCTACACCTTC.

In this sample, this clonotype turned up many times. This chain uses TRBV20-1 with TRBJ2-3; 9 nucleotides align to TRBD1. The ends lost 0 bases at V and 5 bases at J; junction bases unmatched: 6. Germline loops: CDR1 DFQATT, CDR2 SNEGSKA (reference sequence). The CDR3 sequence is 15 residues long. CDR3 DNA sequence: TGCAGTGCTAGAGACCAGACAGGGGGGGGAGATACGCAGTATTTT. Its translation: CSARDQTGGGDTQYF.

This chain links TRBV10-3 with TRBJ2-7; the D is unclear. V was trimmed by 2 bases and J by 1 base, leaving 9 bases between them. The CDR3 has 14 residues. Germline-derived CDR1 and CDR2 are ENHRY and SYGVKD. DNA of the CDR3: TGTGCCATCAGTGAGGGGCAGATGTCCTACGAGCAGTACTTC. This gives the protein CAISEGQMSYEQYF.

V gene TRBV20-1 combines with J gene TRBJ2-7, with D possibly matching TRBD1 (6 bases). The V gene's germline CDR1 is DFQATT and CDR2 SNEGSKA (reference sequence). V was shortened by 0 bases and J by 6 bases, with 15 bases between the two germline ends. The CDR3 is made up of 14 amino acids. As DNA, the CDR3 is TGCAGTGCTAGAGACTACAGGGTATTGACCGAGCAGTACTTC. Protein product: CSARDYRVLTEQYF.

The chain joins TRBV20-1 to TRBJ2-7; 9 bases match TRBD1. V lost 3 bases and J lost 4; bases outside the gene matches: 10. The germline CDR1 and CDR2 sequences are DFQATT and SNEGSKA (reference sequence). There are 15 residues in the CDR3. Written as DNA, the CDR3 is TGCAGTGCTAGGGGTACAGGGGGCGCTGGTTACGAGCAGTACTTC. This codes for CSARGTGGAGYEQYF.

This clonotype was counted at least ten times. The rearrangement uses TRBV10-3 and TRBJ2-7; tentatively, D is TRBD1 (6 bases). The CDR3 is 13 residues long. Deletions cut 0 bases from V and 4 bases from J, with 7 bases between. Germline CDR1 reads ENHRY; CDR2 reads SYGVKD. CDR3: CAISESRGYEQYF. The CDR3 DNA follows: TGTGCCATCAGTGAGTCCAGGGGTTACGAGCAGTACTTC.

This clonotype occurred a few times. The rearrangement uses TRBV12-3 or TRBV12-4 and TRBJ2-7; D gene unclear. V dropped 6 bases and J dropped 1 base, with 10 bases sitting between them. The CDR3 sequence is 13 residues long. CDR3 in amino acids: CASRRPLSYEQYF. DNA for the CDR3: TGTGCCAGCAGACGACCTCTATCCTACGAGCAGTACTTC.

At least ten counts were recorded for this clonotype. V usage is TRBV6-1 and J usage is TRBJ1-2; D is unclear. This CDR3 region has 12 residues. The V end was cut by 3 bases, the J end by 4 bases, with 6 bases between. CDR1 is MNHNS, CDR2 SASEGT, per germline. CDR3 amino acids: CASSDVGYGYTF. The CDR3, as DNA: TGTGCCAGCAGTGACGTTGGCTATGGCTACACCTTC.

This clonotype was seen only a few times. CDR3 DNA sequence: TGCAGTGCTAGAGTGGACAGGGCGGGCGGTTCACCCCTCCACTTT. As protein: CSARVDRAGGSPLHF. J is TRBJ1-6 and V is TRBV20-1, with 8 bases fitting TRBD1. In germline, CDR1 is DFQATT, CDR2 SNEGSKA (reference sequence). The CDR3 contains 15 residues. After removal of 1 base from V and 9 bases from J, the junction contained 8 bases not matched to a gene.

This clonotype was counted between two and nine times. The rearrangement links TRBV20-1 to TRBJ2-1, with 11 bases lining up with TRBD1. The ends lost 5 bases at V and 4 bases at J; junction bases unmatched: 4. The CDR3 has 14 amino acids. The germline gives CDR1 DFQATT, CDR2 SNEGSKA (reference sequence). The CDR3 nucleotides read TGCAGTGCTGGGACAGGGGGTCCGTACAATGAGCAGTTCTTC. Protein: CSAGTGGPYNEQFF.

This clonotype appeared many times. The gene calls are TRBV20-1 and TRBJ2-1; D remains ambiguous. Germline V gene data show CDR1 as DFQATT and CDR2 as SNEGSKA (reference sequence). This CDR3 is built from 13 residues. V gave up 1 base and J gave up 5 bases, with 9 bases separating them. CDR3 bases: TGCAGTGCTAGAGGGCAGCCCGACAATGAGCAGTTCTTC. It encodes CSARGQPDNEQFF.

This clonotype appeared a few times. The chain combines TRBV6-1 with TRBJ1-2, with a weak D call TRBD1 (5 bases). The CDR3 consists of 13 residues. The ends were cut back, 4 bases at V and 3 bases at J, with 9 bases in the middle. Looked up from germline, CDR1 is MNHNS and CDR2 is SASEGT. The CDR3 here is CASSGQNHYGYTF. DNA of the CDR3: TGTGCCAGCAGTGGACAGAACCACTATGGCTACACCTTC.

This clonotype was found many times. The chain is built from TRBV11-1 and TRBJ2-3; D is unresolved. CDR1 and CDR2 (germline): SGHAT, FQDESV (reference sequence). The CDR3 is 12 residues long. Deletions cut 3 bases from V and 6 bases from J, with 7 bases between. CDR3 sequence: CASSFYSDTQYF. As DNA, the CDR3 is TGTGCCAGCAGCTTCTACTCCGATACGCAGTATTTT.

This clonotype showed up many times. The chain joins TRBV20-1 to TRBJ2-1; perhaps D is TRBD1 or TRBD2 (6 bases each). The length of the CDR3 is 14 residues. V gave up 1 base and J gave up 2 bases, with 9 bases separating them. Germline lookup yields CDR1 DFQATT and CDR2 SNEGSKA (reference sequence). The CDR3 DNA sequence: TGCAGTGCTAGAGCGAGGGGGGCCTACAATGAGCAGTTCTTC. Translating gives CSARARGAYNEQFF.

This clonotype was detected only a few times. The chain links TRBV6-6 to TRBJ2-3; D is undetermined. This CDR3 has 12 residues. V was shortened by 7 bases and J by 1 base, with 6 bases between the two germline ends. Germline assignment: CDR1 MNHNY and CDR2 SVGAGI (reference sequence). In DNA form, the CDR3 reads TGTGCCAGCACCCCGGGCACAGATACGCAGTATTTT. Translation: CASTPGTDTQYF.

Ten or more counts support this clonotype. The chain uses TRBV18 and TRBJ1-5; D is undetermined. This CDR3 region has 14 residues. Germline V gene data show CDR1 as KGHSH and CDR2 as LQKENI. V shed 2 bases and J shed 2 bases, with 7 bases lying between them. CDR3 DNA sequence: TGTGCCAGCTCACCATCGGGCGGCAATCAGCCCCAGCATTTT. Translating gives CASSPSGGNQPQHF.

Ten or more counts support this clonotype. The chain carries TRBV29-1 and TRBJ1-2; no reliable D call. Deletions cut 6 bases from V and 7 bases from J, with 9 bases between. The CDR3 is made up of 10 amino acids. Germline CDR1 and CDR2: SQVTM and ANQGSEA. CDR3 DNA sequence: TGCAGCGTGGCGGAGTTTGGCTACACCTTC. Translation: CSVAEFGYTF.

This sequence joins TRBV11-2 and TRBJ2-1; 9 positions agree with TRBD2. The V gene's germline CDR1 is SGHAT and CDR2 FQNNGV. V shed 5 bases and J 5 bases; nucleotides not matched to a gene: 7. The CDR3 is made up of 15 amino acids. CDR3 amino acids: CASSAGTSRNNEQFF. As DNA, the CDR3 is TGTGCCAGCAGCGCCGGGACTAGCAGGAACAATGAGCAGTTCTTC.

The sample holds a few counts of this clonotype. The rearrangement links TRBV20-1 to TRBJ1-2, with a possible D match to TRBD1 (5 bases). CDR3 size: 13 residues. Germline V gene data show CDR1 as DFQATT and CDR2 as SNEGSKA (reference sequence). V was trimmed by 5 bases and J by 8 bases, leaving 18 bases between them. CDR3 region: CSAPTAGKVGYTF. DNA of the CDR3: TGCAGTGCTCCGACGGCAGGGAAAGTCGGCTACACCTTC.